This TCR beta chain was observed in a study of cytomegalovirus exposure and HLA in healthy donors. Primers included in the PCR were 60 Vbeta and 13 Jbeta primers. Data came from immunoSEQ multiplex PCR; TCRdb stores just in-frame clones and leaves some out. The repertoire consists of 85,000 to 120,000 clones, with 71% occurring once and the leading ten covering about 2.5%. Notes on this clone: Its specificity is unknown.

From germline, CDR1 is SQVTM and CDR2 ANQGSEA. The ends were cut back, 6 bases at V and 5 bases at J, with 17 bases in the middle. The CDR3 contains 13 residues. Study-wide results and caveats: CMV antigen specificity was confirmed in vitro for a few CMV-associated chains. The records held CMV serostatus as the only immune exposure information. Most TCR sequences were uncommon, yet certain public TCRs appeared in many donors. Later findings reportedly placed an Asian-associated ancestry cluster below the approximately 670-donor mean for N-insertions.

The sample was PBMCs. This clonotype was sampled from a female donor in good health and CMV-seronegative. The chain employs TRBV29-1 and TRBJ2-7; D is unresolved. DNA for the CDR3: TGCAGCGTGGGCACCCCAGGTTTTGACGAGCAGTACTTC. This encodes CSVGTPGFDEQYF.